The 27 T cell receptor beta chains in this list originate from one sample, sequenced in a study of human T cells and chemical hapten exposure. TCRdb fed the RACE reads into MiXCR, producing one record per CDR3 protein. The repertoire holds roughly 88,000 distinct CDR3 sequences, approximately 9.9% seen once, with about 3.5% in the top ten. Indicated time point: pre-sensitization, week 0. Treatment in this sample: therapeutic diphenylcyclopropenone sensitization with weekly scalp DPC. The sequenced sample was whole blood, obtained in connection with sensitization to the hapten diphenylcyclopropenone (DPC). The receptors come from a woman aged 40 to 49 with alopecia areata. Some clones in this sample may be carry-over from other donors' samples.

In this sample, this clonotype turned up many times. The chain has TRBV3-1 and TRBJ2-2; D possibly corresponds to TRBD2 (6 bases). V lost 4 bases, J lost 5 bases, and 11 bases lay in between. CDR3 length equals 14 residues. In germline, CDR1 is LGHDT, CDR2 YNNKEL (reference sequence). The CDR3 spells CASSPRRGTGELFF. Written as DNA, the CDR3 is TGTGCCAGCAGCCCCCGGCGGGGAACCGGGGAGCTGTTTTTT.

The sample holds many counts of this clonotype. The chain is built from TRBV12-3 or TRBV12-4 and TRBJ1-2; D remains unclear. V was cut by 7 bases and J by 3 bases, with 15 bases left in between. This CDR3 comprises 14 residues. CDR3 residues: CASTLQPADYGYTF. CDR3 DNA: TGTGCCAGCACCCTCCAACCCGCCGACTATGGCTACACCTTC.

This clonotype was counted ten times or more. The J gene is TRBJ1-3, the V gene TRBV14; 8 bases fit TRBD1. Germline V gene data show CDR1 as SGHDN and CDR2 as FVKESK. The CDR3 is made up of 18 amino acids. V lost 3 bases and J lost 1; bases outside the gene matches: 11. In DNA form, the CDR3 reads TGTGCCAGCAGCCAGTTATTCGACAGGGGTTCTTCTGGAAACACCATATATTTT. Encoded protein: CASSQLFDRGSSGNTIYF.

This clonotype was picked up a small number of times. J is TRBJ2-7 and V is TRBV5-5; D is unclear. The ends were cut back, 1 base at V and 0 bases at J, with 11 bases in the middle. The CDR3 runs to 15 residues. Per germline, CDR1 SGHKS and CDR2 YYEKEE (reference sequence). CDR3 bases: TGTGCCAGCAGCTTGAGGTTAGTTGGCTCCTACGAGCAGTACTTC. This gives the protein CASSLRLVGSYEQYF.

This clonotype was counted between two and nine times. The chain recombines TRBV7-2 with TRBJ1-4; D is uncertain. V lost 5 bases to trimming and J lost 7 bases, with 11 bases between them. The CDR3 covers 13 residues. Germline assignment: CDR1 SGHTA and CDR2 FQGNSA. The CDR3 region is CASSTAGREKLFF. Here the CDR3 DNA reads TGTGCCAGCAGCACCGCCGGGCGTGAAAAACTGTTTTTT.

This clonotype was picked up a small number of times. The V gene is TRBV20-1, the J gene TRBJ1-2, with 8 bases matching TRBD1. V gave up 6 bases and J gave up 4 bases; unmatched junction bases: 4. Germline V gene lookup returns CDR1 DFQATT and CDR2 SNEGSKA (reference sequence). CDR3 length: 12 residues. This CDR3 reads CSAMDRVYGYTF. The DNA of the CDR3 is TGCAGTGCCATGGACAGGGTCTATGGCTACACCTTC.

This clonotype was detected ten times or more. J is TRBJ2-7 and V is TRBV6-1; D not certain. Germline V gene sequence: CDR1 MNHNS, CDR2 SASEGT. Trimming removed 5 bases from V and 3 bases from J, with 11 bases in between. CDR3 size: 13 residues. The CDR3 region has the DNA TGTGCCAGCAGTAATCCCCCGGGCTACGAGCAGTACTTC. The encoded protein is CASSNPPGYEQYF.

V gene TRBV2 combines with J gene TRBJ2-1; D ambiguous. In germline, CDR1 is SNHLY, CDR2 FYNNEI. The CDR3 length is 16 residues. The V end lost 3 bases, the J end lost 0 bases, and 12 bases lay between the germline ends. The DNA for the CDR3 is TGTGCCAGCAGTGATAGGCTGCAGAGCTCCTACAATGAGCAGTTCTTC. Translated: CASSDRLQSSYNEQFF.

In this sample, this clonotype turned up many times. The chain employs TRBV5-4 and TRBJ2-2; D uncertain. Trimming shortened V by 4 bases and J by 0 bases, and 13 bases separated the two germline ends. Germline loops: CDR1 SGHNT, CDR2 YYREEE (reference sequence). The CDR3 has 16 residues. CDR3 residues: CASSPWAGPNTGELFF. CDR3 sequence (DNA): TGTGCCAGCAGCCCCTGGGCAGGACCGAACACCGGGGAGCTGTTTTTT.

This clonotype was counted at least ten times. The chain carries TRBV7-9 and TRBJ2-7, with 7 nucleotides matching TRBD2. V trimming: 6 bases; J trimming: 4 bases; junction bases outside the gene matches: 3. CDR1 is SEHNR, CDR2 FQNEAQ, per germline (reference sequence). CDR3 length: 12 residues. CDR3 DNA: TGTGCCAGCAGGAACGGGGGGTACGAGCAGTACTTC. This encodes CASRNGGYEQYF. The full variable domain, in which reference TRBV7-9 and TRBJ2-7 provide the parts outside the CDR3, is DTGVSQNPRHKITKRGQNVTFRCDPISEHNRLYWYRQTLGQGPEFLTYFQNEAQLEKSRLLSDRFSAERPKGSFSTLEIQRTEQGDSAMYLCASRNGGYEQYFGPGTRLTVT.

This clonotype was seen a handful of times. The rearrangement joins TRBV7-8 to TRBJ2-2; either TRBD1 or TRBD2 may supply D (5 bases each). Germline V CDR1 and CDR2: SGHVS, FQNEAQ. V lost 6 bases and J 5 bases, leaving 16 bases between the germline ends. The CDR3 consists of 15 residues. The CDR3 DNA follows: TGTGCCAGCAGGGGAACAAGAGAGGGGACCGGGGAGCTGTTTTTT. Protein: CASRGTREGTGELFF.

A few counts support this clonotype. This chain joins TRBV4-3 and TRBJ1-3, with 10 positions matching TRBD1. The CDR3 length is 18 residues. J lost 1 base, V lost 5 bases, and 11 bases had no gene match. CDR1 is LGHNA, CDR2 YSLEER, per germline. CDR3 loop: CASSSPPGQGISGNTIYF. The CDR3 region has the DNA TGCGCCAGCAGCTCCCCGCCGGGACAGGGGATATCTGGAAACACCATATATTTT.

This clonotype was recorded at least ten times. The chain couples TRBV7-2 to TRBJ2-5; 10 positions match TRBD2. The germline gives CDR1 SGHTA, CDR2 FQGNSA. The CDR3 totals 14 residues. The ends lost 4 bases at V and 5 bases at J; junction bases unmatched: 4. The CDR3, as DNA: TGTGCCAGCAGCTCCCCGGGACTAGCGGAGACCCAGTACTTC. This encodes CASSSPGLAETQYF.

In its sample, this clonotype was seen many times. The CDR3 bases are TGTGCCAGCAGTGTTGGTAGCTCCTACGAGCAGTACTTC. Amino acids: CASSVGSSYEQYF. The rearrangement joins TRBV2 to TRBJ2-7; D is unresolved. The V end lost 4 bases, the J end lost 0 bases, and 7 bases lay between the germline ends. The CDR3 extends over 13 amino acids. Germline V gives CDR1 SNHLY, CDR2 FYNNEI.

This CDR3 is CAYTRETGELFF. DNA for the CDR3: TGTGCGTATACAAGGGAGACCGGGGAGCTGTTTTTT. The chain links TRBV7-8 to TRBJ2-2, with a possible D match to TRBD2 (5 bases). This CDR3 comprises 12 residues. The germline CDR1 and CDR2 sequences are SGHVS and FQNEAQ.

This clonotype is medium-sized by share. The CDR3 coding sequence is TGTGCCAGCAGCTCGCCACCGGGACTAGCGGGGGTAAAGTCCTACGAGCAGTACTTC. It codes for CASSSPPGLAGVKSYEQYF. The chain joins TRBV7-2 to TRBJ2-7, with 14 bases lining up with TRBD2. The V and J ends lost 4 bases and 1 base, in that order; junction bases with no gene match: 12. The CDR3 has 19 amino acids. The V gene's germline CDR1 is SGHTA and CDR2 FQGNSA.

This clonotype was observed a few times. This sequence joins TRBV6-6 and TRBJ1-2; no clear D. The CDR3 has 11 residues. V lost 9 bases and J lost 8, with 13 bases in between. CDR1 is MNHNY and CDR2 is SVGAGI in the germline V gene (reference sequence). CDR3 nucleotides: TGTGCCAGTTCCTATCAGGCGGGCTACACCTTC. Translated, it gives CASSYQAGYTF.

This clonotype has at least ten counts. The gene calls are TRBV4-1 and TRBJ2-1; D call uncertain. Looked up from germline, CDR1 is MGHRA and CDR2 is YSYEKL. V dropped 0 bases and J dropped 9 bases, with 12 bases sitting between them. This CDR3 is 14 amino acids long. In nucleotides, the CDR3 is TGCGCCAGCAGCCAAGAGAGGTGGGTACCTGAGCAGTTCTTC. The encoded protein is CASSQERWVPEQFF.

In this sample, this clonotype turned up many times. The rearrangement uses TRBV6-1 and TRBJ2-5; 12 bases agree with TRBD2. The V gene end was trimmed by 5 bases and the J gene end by 5 bases; junction bases not matched to a gene: 12. Looked up from germline, CDR1 is MNHNS and CDR2 is SASEGT. CDR3 length: 17 amino acids. The CDR3 DNA sequence: TGTGCCAGCAGTAAACTAGCGGGGGGCGATCTGTTGGAGACCCAGTACTTC. This sequence encodes CASSKLAGGDLLETQYF.

This clonotype has a count of ten or more. CDR3: CASSLDRTGELFF. CDR3 bases: TGCGCCAGCAGCTTGGACCGGACCGGGGAGCTGTTTTTT. The chain couples TRBV5-1 to TRBJ2-2; D gene ambiguous. In germline, CDR1 is SGHRS, CDR2 YFSETQ. The CDR3 is made up of 13 amino acids. Trimming took 0 bases from V and 5 from J, leaving 5 bases between them.

This clonotype was counted ten times or more. V usage is TRBV5-5 and J usage is TRBJ2-3; a possible D gene is TRBD2 (5 bases). The germline gives CDR1 SGHKS, CDR2 YYEKEE (reference sequence). Trimming removed 8 bases from V and 3 bases from J, with 19 bases in between. CDR3 size: 15 residues. DNA of the CDR3: TGTGCCAGTTCCAATCGGAGGTCGGAGACAGATACGCAGTATTTT. It specifies CASSNRRSETDTQYF.

In DNA form, the CDR3 reads TGTGCCAGCAGCTTAGCGCGCTCAGATACGCAGTATTTT. Its protein is CASSLARSDTQYF. This chain links TRBV7-9 with TRBJ2-3; D gene unclear. Germline V CDR1 and CDR2: SEHNR, FQNEAQ (reference sequence). Trimming took off 0 bases at V and 4 bases at J, with 5 bases between the two ends. CDR3 size: 13 residues. Looking up the rest from reference TRBV7-9 and TRBJ2-3 gives the full variable domain: DTGVSQNPRHKITKRGQNVTFRCDPISEHNRLYWYRQTLGQGPEFLTYFQNEAQLEKSRLLSDRFSAERPKGSFSTLEIQRTEQGDSAMYLCASSLARSDTQYFGPGTRLTVL.

About this clonotype: It may be a read error: a sequence one base away is much more abundant. The chain has TRBV15 and TRBJ2-2; tentative D call: TRBD1 (6 bases). The CDR3 sequence is 16 residues long. The V gene lost 5 bases and the J gene lost 4 bases, with 17 bases spanning the gap. Germline lookup yields CDR1 LNHNV and CDR2 YYDKDF (reference sequence). CDR3 sequence reads: CATSLAGVGSTGELFF. CDR3 coding DNA: TGTGCCACCAGCCTCGCAGGGGTCGGAAGCACCGGGGAGCTGTTTTTT.

This clonotype was detected ten times or more. Written as DNA, the CDR3 is TGTGCCACCTTATTCTCTAATGGGGTCGGAAACACCATATATTTT. Protein product: CATLFSNGVGNTIYF. The rearrangement joins TRBV15 to TRBJ1-3; D remains unclear. Germline CDR1 is LNHNV and CDR2 is YYDKDF (reference sequence). V was cut by 8 bases and J by 4 bases, with 18 bases left in between. The CDR3 sequence is 15 residues long.

V usage is TRBV12-3 or TRBV12-4 and J usage is TRBJ1-1; possible D gene TRBD1, 5 bases. The CDR3 loop spans 13 amino acids. Trimming stripped 7 bases from V and 4 bases from J, with 13 bases between. CDR3 nucleotides: TGTGCCAGCACCAAAAGGGGTGGCACTGAAGCTTTCTTT. It specifies CASTKRGGTEAFF.

This clonotype was detected only a few times. The chain links TRBV4-3 to TRBJ2-7; D unresolved. Germline loops: CDR1 LGHNA, CDR2 YSLEER. This CDR3 is 15 amino acids long. V lost 4 bases and J lost 2, with 15 bases in between. The CDR3 DNA follows: TGCGCCAGCAGCCCTCAAAGTAGGGCTGCCTACGAGCAGTACTTC. Its protein product is CASSPQSRAAYEQYF.

This clonotype was seen only a few times. This chain connects TRBV4-3 to TRBJ1-1, with a weak D call TRBD1 (5 bases). The CDR3 is 17 amino acids. The ends were cut back, 1 base at V and 4 bases at J, with 19 bases in the middle. The germline gives CDR1 LGHNA, CDR2 YSLEER. CDR3 residues: CASSQVIPGLRGTEAFF. CDR3 sequence (DNA): TGCGCCAGCAGCCAAGTTATCCCGGGACTCCGGGGCACTGAAGCTTTCTTT.